This TCR beta chain is drawn from a study of shared clonotypes between healthy human individuals. This CDR3 is 12 amino acids long. V lost 6 bases and J lost 7, with 10 bases in between. Germline-derived CDR1 and CDR2 are MNHEY and SVGAGI. Sequencing was performed with immunoSEQ multiplex PCR; in TCRdb, only in-frame clones are kept and a portion is missing. The profile shows some 500,000 clones, over 60% of them singletons. The sequencing sample was made of PBMCs. This receptor was taken from a woman aged 35 to 49 in good health. Some clones in this sample may be carry-over from other donors' samples. The J gene is TRBJ2-1, the V gene TRBV6-5; D ambiguous. The CDR3 is CASSPGSNEQFF. The CDR3 nucleotides are TGTGCCAGCAGCCCCGGCAGTAATGAGCAGTTCTTC.